These 3 T cell receptor beta chains were all obtained from the same sample, sequenced in a study of shared clonotypes between healthy human individuals. The naive CD8 population came from CD45RO-negative cells selected for CCR7, without terminally differentiated effector memory CD45RA+ cells. Here immunoSEQ multiplex PCR was the method, and the copy in TCRdb shows in-frame clones only, minus some. The profile covers more than 2 million clones, with 90% to 95% appearing a single time and about 1.7% taken by the ten largest. The source material was naive CD8+ T cells from PBMCs. The receptors come from a man aged 18 to 30 in good health. Some clones in this sample may be carry-over from other donors' samples.

The rearrangement joins TRBV13 to TRBJ1-1; weak D call: TRBD1 (5 bases). The length of the CDR3 is 15 residues. The ends were cut back, 5 bases at V and 0 bases at J, with 13 bases in the middle. Germline V CDR1 and CDR2: PRHDT, FYEKMQ (reference sequence). CDR3 region: CASSRREGLNTEAFF. DNA of the CDR3: TGTGCCAGCAGCCGGCGGGAGGGGCTGAACACTGAAGCTTTCTTT.

The chain joins TRBV2 to TRBJ2-7, with D unresolved. V was cut by 2 bases and J by 3 bases, with 14 bases left in between. The CDR3 is 15 amino acids. The V gene's germline CDR1 is SNHLY and CDR2 FYNNEI. The DNA of the CDR3 is TGTGCCAGCAGTGAACCGCGGCAGGAAGGCTACGAGCAGTACTTC. The encoded protein is CASSEPRQEGYEQYF.

V and J are TRBV9 and TRBJ2-1; tentatively, D is TRBD2 (7 bases). Germline lookup yields CDR1 SGDLS and CDR2 YYNGEE. This CDR3 contains 18 residues. V shed 4 bases and J shed 4 bases, with 24 bases lying between them. This CDR3 reads CASSTPIEGGAPYNEQFF. CDR3 bases: TGTGCCAGCAGCACGCCCATCGAGGGGGGGGCGCCATACAATGAGCAGTTCTTC.